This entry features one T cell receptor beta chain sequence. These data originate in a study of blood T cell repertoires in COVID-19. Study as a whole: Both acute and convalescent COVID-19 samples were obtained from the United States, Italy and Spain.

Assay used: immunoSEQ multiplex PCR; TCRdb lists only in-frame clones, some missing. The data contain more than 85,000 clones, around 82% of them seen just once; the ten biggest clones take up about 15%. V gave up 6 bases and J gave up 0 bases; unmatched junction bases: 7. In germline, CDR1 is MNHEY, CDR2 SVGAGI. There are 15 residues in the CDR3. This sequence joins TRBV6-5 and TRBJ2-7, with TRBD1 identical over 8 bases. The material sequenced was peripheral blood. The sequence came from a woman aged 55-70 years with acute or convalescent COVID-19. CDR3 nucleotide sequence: TGTGCCAGCAGAGATACAGGGGGGAACTCCTACGAGCAGTACTTC. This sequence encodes CASRDTGGNSYEQYF.